A selection of T cell receptor beta chains follows, all from one sample in a study of shared clonotypes between healthy human individuals. The table came from immunoSEQ multiplex PCR; TCRdb's copy has only in-frame clones and leaves some out. The table lists around 2,000,000 clones, 85% to 95% of them singletons, with 0.1% to 0.15% in the top ten. Sequencing was carried out using naive CD4+ T cells sorted from blood. The receptors were sampled from a man younger than 35 in good health. Each CDR3 is given with its conserved first and last residue. The D gene is left open where the match is weak. Clone size, where shown, is once, few, many, or a class for clones that have expanded.

d_gene	abundance	v_gene	len	j_gene	CDR3aa	CDR3nt
NA	NA	TRBV11-2	15	TRBJ2-5	CASSPTGGRQETQYF	TGTGCCAGCAGCCCAACAGGAGGCCGCCAAGAGACCCAGTACTTC
NA	once	TRBV5-8	15	TRBJ1-1	CASSPGPMQNTQAFF	TGTGCCAGCAGCCCCGGGCCGATGCAGAACACCCAAGCTTTCTTT
NA	NA	TRBV18	13	TRBJ1-1	CASSSQGNTEAFF	TGTGCCAGCTCATCCCAGGGTAACACTGAAGCTTTCTTT
NA	NA	TRBV10-3	16	TRBJ2-2	CAISARGGISTGELFF	TGTGCCATCAGTGCCCGTGGGGGGATCAGCACCGGGGAGCTGTTTTTT
NA	NA	TRBV6-6	16	TRBJ1-3	CASSPTAGSPGNTIYF	TGTGCCAGCAGTCCTACTGCGGGGTCCCCTGGAAACACCATATATTTT
NA	NA	TRBV11-2	14	TRBJ2-7	CASSLAGGSYEQYF	TGTGCCAGCAGCTTAGCCGGGGGCTCCTACGAGCAGTACTTC
NA	NA	TRBV11-2	15	TRBJ2-2	CASSFSQANTGELFF	TGTGCCAGCAGCTTTTCCCAGGCGAACACCGGGGAGCTGTTTTTT
TRBD1	NA	TRBV19	15	TRBJ2-1	CATQDRGSSYNEQFF	TGTGCCACGCAAGACAGGGGAAGCTCCTACAATGAGCAGTTCTTC
NA	NA	TRBV27	13	TRBJ1-5	CASKGYSNQPQHF	TGTGCCAGCAAGGGGTATAGCAATCAGCCCCAGCATTTT
NA	NA	TRBV27	15	TRBJ2-7	CASSLEQGLSYEQYF	TGTGCCAGCAGTTTGGAACAGGGACTCTCCTACGAGCAGTACTTC
TRBD1	NA	TRBV19	16	TRBJ1-2	CASSSRTGRTSYGYTF	TGTGCCAGTAGTTCTCGGACAGGTCGTACCTCTTATGGCTACACCTTC
TRBD1	NA	TRBV12-5	14	TRBJ2-2	CASGPGGPTGELFF	TGTGCTAGTGGTCCAGGGGGCCCCACCGGGGAGCTGTTTTTT
TRBD2	NA	TRBV9	15	TRBJ2-7	CASSEGTSGAYEQYF	TGTGCCAGCAGCGAGGGGACTAGCGGGGCTTACGAGCAGTACTTC
NA	NA	TRBV27	14	TRBJ2-2	CASSLSSTGGELFF	TGTGCCAGCAGTTTATCGAGTACAGGGGGGGAGCTGTTTTTT
TRBD1	NA	TRBV19	16	TRBJ1-5	CASTYRTGEVDQPQHF	TGTGCCAGTACCTATAGGACAGGGGAGGTTGATCAGCCCCAGCATTTT
NA	NA	TRBV6-5	16	TRBJ1-3	CASSYSRAVGGNTIYF	TGTGCCAGCAGTTACTCGAGGGCGGTAGGGGGAAACACCATATATTTT
NA	NA	TRBV2	15	TRBJ1-1	CASSERAVWGTEAFF	TGTGCCAGCAGTGAACGGGCCGTGTGGGGCACTGAAGCTTTCTTT
TRBD1	NA	TRBV19	15	TRBJ1-1	CASSLSGQVYTEAFF	TGTGCCAGTAGTCTATCGGGACAGGTGTACACTGAAGCTTTCTTT
TRBD1	NA	TRBV30	13	TRBJ1-2	CAWISGGGYGYTF	TGTGCCTGGATTTCAGGGGGCGGCTATGGCTACACCTTC
NA	NA	TRBV4-1	16	TRBJ1-4	CASSPGRVATNEKLFF	TGCGCCAGCAGCCCGGGCCGGGTTGCAACTAATGAAAAACTGTTTTTT
NA	NA	TRBV6-5	15	TRBJ2-1	CASIRRDFSGDEQFF	TGTGCCAGCATCCGTCGGGACTTTTCTGGGGATGAGCAGTTCTTC
TRBD1	NA	TRBV7-9	15	TRBJ1-6	CASSSYRGRSSPLHF	TGTGCCAGCAGCTCGTACAGGGGTCGTAGTTCACCCCTCCACTTT
NA	NA	TRBV6-1	17	TRBJ2-2	CASSEALRTANTGELFF	TGTGCCAGCAGTGAAGCGCTTAGGACCGCGAACACCGGGGAGCTGTTTTTT
TRBD1	NA	TRBV10-3	14	TRBJ2-1	CAISRDRGYNEQFF	TGTGCCATCAGCCGGGACAGGGGGTACAATGAGCAGTTCTTC
TRBD1	once	TRBV27	15	TRBJ1-1	CASRSGQAMNTEAFF	TGTGCCAGCAGGTCCGGACAGGCGATGAACACTGAAGCTTTCTTT